One and the same sample provided the 9 T cell receptor beta chains below, sequenced in a study of T-cell reconstitution after alpha-beta-depleted transplantation in children. For TCRbeta, the library was prepared with unique molecular identifiers. In TCRdb, the PCR reads were re-called with MiXCR into one record per CDR3 protein. There are hundreds of thousands of distinct CDR3 sequences in the sample; roughly 13% occur only once, and 0.79% lies in the top ten. Sequences were derived from PBMCs, sampled before TCRalphabeta/CD19-depleted stem cell transplant. The receptors were sampled from a girl aged 2-10 years with congenital amegakaryocytic thrombocytopenia, due to receive a stem cell transplant.

This clonotype was seen ten or more times. The gene calls are TRBV4-1 and TRBJ2-2, with D perhaps assigned TRBD1 or TRBD2 (5 bases each). The CDR3 has 15 residues. The V end lost 3 bases, the J end lost 6 bases, and 14 bases lay between the germline ends. Germline CDR1 MGHRA, CDR2 YSYEKL. The CDR3 region has the DNA TGCGCCAGCAGCCAGGAACGGGGCACGGCCGGGGAGCTGTTTTTT. Its translation: CASSQERGTAGELFF.

A remark on this clonotype: Compared with germline, one end of the junction differs, possibly owing to a read error. The rearrangement links TRBV5-1 to TRBJ2-1; 7 bases line up with TRBD2. Germline V gene lookup returns CDR1 SGHRS and CDR2 YFSETQ. There are 15 residues in the CDR3. The CDR3 DNA is TGCGCCAGCAGCTTGGCCCGGAAAGAGGCTAGCGGTTCGATCTTC. It yields the protein CASSLARKEASGSIF.

This clonotype was counted many times. The rearrangement joins TRBV5-6 to TRBJ2-5; 7 nucleotides line up with TRBD1. V trimming: 6 bases; J trimming: 0 bases; junction bases outside the gene matches: 5. CDR1 SGHDT and CDR2 YYEEEE come from the germline V gene. The CDR3 has 14 amino acids. The CDR3 nucleotides read TGTGCCAGCACCTACGGGACAGACCAAGAGACCCAGTACTTC. Translating it yields CASTYGTDQETQYF.

The sample holds many counts of this clonotype. The gene calls are TRBV12-3 or TRBV12-4 and TRBJ2-6; D might be TRBD2 (5 bases). V was clipped by 1 base and J by 4 bases, with 17 bases between them. This CDR3 is built from 18 residues. This CDR3 is CASSLVGSSRVGANVLTF. Here the CDR3 DNA reads TGTGCCAGCAGTTTAGTGGGCAGTTCGAGGGTAGGGGCCAACGTCCTGACTTTC.

Only a few counts were recorded for this clonotype. The chain links TRBV7-9 to TRBJ2-7; D could derive from TRBD1 or TRBD2 (6 bases each). CDR3 length: 17 amino acids. Germline V gene data show CDR1 as SEHNR and CDR2 as FQNEAQ (reference sequence). V lost 3 bases and J 0 bases, leaving 18 bases between the germline ends. The CDR3 protein is CASSLGAAGSSSYEQYF. DNA for the CDR3: TGTGCCAGCAGCTTGGGGGCTGCGGGGTCCAGCTCCTACGAGCAGTACTTC.

This clonotype has more than one count but fewer than ten. The chain employs TRBV5-5 and TRBJ2-2, with 7 bases aligning to TRBD2. The junction had 8 bases not matched to a gene; V was cut back by 1 base and J by 5 bases. The CDR3 is 16 amino acids. The germline V gene encodes CDR1 SGHKS and CDR2 YYEKEE (reference sequence). CDR3 in amino acids: CASSLYRDYNTGELFF. The CDR3 nucleotides are TGTGCCAGCAGCTTGTATCGGGACTACAATACCGGGGAGCTGTTTTTT.

The chain links TRBV25-1 to TRBJ2-3, with D uncertain. Germline CDR1 and CDR2: MGHDK and SYGVNS. Trimming pared 0 bases from V and 5 bases from J, leaving 9 bases between. This CDR3 comprises 14 residues. CDR3 loop: CASSEYNGEDTQYF. The CDR3 coding sequence is TGTGCCAGCAGTGAATATAATGGGGAAGATACGCAGTATTTT.

Ten or more counts support this clonotype. The chain recombines TRBV20-1 with TRBJ2-3; TRBD1 might be the D (6 bases). Germline assignment: CDR1 DFQATT and CDR2 SNEGSKA (reference sequence). The V gene lost 6 bases and the J gene lost 2 bases, with 18 bases spanning the gap. The CDR3 is 15 residues long. DNA of the CDR3: TGCAGTGCCATAATTCGGACAGTCGTCACAGATACGCAGTATTTT. The encoded protein is CSAIIRTVVTDTQYF.

This clonotype was seen a few times. V and J are TRBV15 and TRBJ1-2, with D tentatively TRBD1 (6 bases). The CDR3 covers 15 residues. The V end was cut by 5 bases, the J end by 4 bases, with 17 bases between. Per germline, CDR1 LNHNV and CDR2 YYDKDF (reference sequence). The CDR3 DNA reads TGTGCCACCAGCCCCAGCCCAGGGGAATCCTATGGCTACACCTTC. Its protein product is CATSPSPGESYGYTF.